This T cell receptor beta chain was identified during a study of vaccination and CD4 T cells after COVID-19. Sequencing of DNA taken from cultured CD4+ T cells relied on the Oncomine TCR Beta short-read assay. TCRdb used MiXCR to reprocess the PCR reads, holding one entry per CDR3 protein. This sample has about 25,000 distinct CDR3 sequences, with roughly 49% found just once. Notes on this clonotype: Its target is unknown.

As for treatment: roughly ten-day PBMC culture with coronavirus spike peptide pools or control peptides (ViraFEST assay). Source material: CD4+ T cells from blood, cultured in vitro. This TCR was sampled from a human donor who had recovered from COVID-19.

CDR3 nucleotides: TGTGCCAGCAGTTACACGGACAGGGGAAGTGAAAAACTGTTTTTT. This gives the protein CASSYTDRGSEKLFF. V gene TRBV6-5 combines with J gene TRBJ1-4, with 9 bases fitting TRBD1. V lost 2 bases, J lost 7 bases, and 5 bases stayed unmatched. The germline CDR1 and CDR2 sequences are MNHEY and SVGAGI. CDR3 size: 15 residues.